The source of this TCR beta chain is a study of shared clonotypes between healthy human individuals. Study details: For every donor, three CD4 naive, three CD4 memory, two CD8 naive and one CD8 memory plates were used.

Data came from immunoSEQ multiplex PCR; TCRdb stores just in-frame clones and leaves some out. The sample lists about 2.3 million clones, approximately 90% occurring once. Germline CDR1 and CDR2: MDHEN and SYDVKM. The CDR3 has 18 residues. V shed 8 bases and J shed 4 bases, with 27 bases lying between them. Note on this clone: Its matching antigen is unknown.

Findings and caveats of the study: Generation probability values for non-shared clonotypes were lower than those for clonotypes shared by all four donors. It was only blood that was sampled, and tissue repertoires likely differ.

Investigators divided CD4+ cells into CD45RA+ naive and CD45RA-negative memory subsets. This rearrangement joins TRBV28 to TRBJ1-3; possible D gene TRBD1, 6 bases. The sequence derives from a man between 18 and 35 years old in good health. Some clones in this sample may be carry-over from other donors' samples. The material sequenced was naive CD4+ T cells from PBMCs. Documented subset: CD45RA+ positively selected. The CDR3 loop is CASLPAPPTGTRGNTIYF. In nucleotides, the CDR3 is TGTGCCAGCCTCCCCGCTCCCCCCACAGGGACTAGAGGAAACACCATATATTTT.